The rows below give T cell receptor beta chains drawn from one sample of a study of T cell repertoires in MIS-A myocarditis. Some clones are missing from TCRdb's copy, which holds only in-frame ones; the method was immunoSEQ multiplex PCR. The sample has 14,000 to 15,000 clones; around 70% are singletons. Material for sequencing was left ventricle heart tissue obtained at autopsy. The source is a man between 18 and 29 years old with fulminant myocarditis from multisystem inflammatory syndrome in adults (MIS-A) after COVID-19. CDR3s include the opening cysteine and the closing phenylalanine or tryptophan. A D gene is named only where the DNA matches it firmly. The size field is filled for only some rows; it gives once, few, many or a size class.

d_call: TRBD1; j_call: TRBJ2-7; v_call: TRBV2; clone_size: -; cdr3_aa: CASREPGQGYEQYF; cdr3_nt: TGTGCCAGCAGGGAACCGGGACAGGGGTACGAGCAGTACTTC
d_call: TRBD1; j_call: TRBJ1-5; v_call: TRBV5-3; clone_size: once; cdr3_aa: CARSLEAPGRGQWGSNQPQHF; cdr3_nt: TGTGCCAGAAGCTTGGAAGCCCCGGGCAGGGGGCAGTGGGGTAGCAATCAGCCCCAGCATTTT
d_call: -; j_call: TRBJ2-3; v_call: TRBV14; clone_size: -; cdr3_aa: CASSQDGSPGSSTDTQYF; cdr3_nt: TGTGCCAGCAGCCAAGATGGTTCCCCCGGCTCTAGCACAGATACGCAGTATTTT
d_call: -; j_call: TRBJ1-1; v_call: TRBV10-1; clone_size: few; cdr3_aa: CASSPTSNTEAFF; cdr3_nt: TGCGCCAGCAGCCCGACTTCGAACACTGAAGCTTTCTTT
d_call: -; j_call: TRBJ2-5; v_call: TRBV29-1; clone_size: -; cdr3_aa: CSAKKGSQETQYF; cdr3_nt: TGCAGCGCCAAGAAGGGAAGCCAAGAGACCCAGTACTTC
d_call: -; j_call: TRBJ1-2; v_call: TRBV28; clone_size: -; cdr3_aa: CASSGPNYGYTF; cdr3_nt: TGTGCCAGCAGCGGACCTAACTATGGCTACACCTTC
d_call: -; j_call: TRBJ2-1; v_call: TRBV29-1; clone_size: few; cdr3_aa: CSVAGPKQFF; cdr3_nt: TGCAGCGTTGCCGGGCCCAAGCAGTTCTTC
d_call: -; j_call: TRBJ1-2; v_call: TRBV15; clone_size: -; cdr3_aa: CATSRHGTGGAYGYTF; cdr3_nt: TGTGCCACCAGCAGACACGGTACGGGGGGCGCGTATGGCTACACCTTC
d_call: TRBD2; j_call: TRBJ2-1; v_call: TRBV10-2; clone_size: once; cdr3_aa: CASSEEVAGGLDEQFF; cdr3_nt: TGCGCCAGCAGCGAGGAGGTGGCGGGAGGGCTAGATGAGCAGTTCTTC
d_call: -; j_call: TRBJ2-5; v_call: TRBV25-1; clone_size: -; cdr3_aa: CASSEGDSRETQYF; cdr3_nt: TGTGCCAGCAGTGAAGGCGACAGTCGAGAGACCCAGTACTTC
d_call: -; j_call: TRBJ1-1; v_call: TRBV19; clone_size: -; cdr3_aa: CASRSGRMMNTEAFF; cdr3_nt: TGTGCCAGTAGATCCGGACGGATGATGAACACTGAAGCTTTCTTT
d_call: -; j_call: TRBJ2-7; v_call: TRBV11-2; clone_size: -; cdr3_aa: CASSLGTGGVNSYEQYF; cdr3_nt: TGTGCCAGCAGCTTAGGGACTGGCGGGGTCAACTCCTACGAGCAGTACTTC
d_call: -; j_call: TRBJ2-3; v_call: TRBV5-5; clone_size: few; cdr3_aa: CASSLGSTDTQYF; cdr3_nt: TGTGCCAGCAGCTTGGGAAGCACAGATACGCAGTATTTT
d_call: -; j_call: TRBJ1-2; v_call: TRBV21-1; clone_size: -; cdr3_aa: CASSKERAGINYGYTF; cdr3_nt: TGTGCCAGCAGCAAAGAGCGGGCAGGTATTAACTATGGCTACACCTTC
d_call: TRBD1; j_call: TRBJ1-1; v_call: TRBV19; clone_size: -; cdr3_aa: CASTFGDSTNTEAFF; cdr3_nt: TGTGCCAGTACCTTTGGGGACAGTACGAACACTGAAGCTTTCTTT
d_call: -; j_call: TRBJ2-7; v_call: TRBV4-1; clone_size: once; cdr3_aa: CASTRDGESGEQYF; cdr3_nt: TGCGCCAGCACCAGGGACGGAGAATCGGGCGAGCAGTACTTC
d_call: -; j_call: TRBJ1-5; v_call: TRBV5-4; clone_size: -; cdr3_aa: CASNFGNGWQGRVQPQHF; cdr3_nt: TGTGCCAGCAACTTCGGAAACGGTTGGCAGGGGAGGGTCCAGCCCCAGCATTTT
d_call: -; j_call: TRBJ1-5; v_call: TRBV6-4; clone_size: -; cdr3_aa: CASIEENQPQHF; cdr3_nt: TGTGCCAGCATCGAGGAGAATCAGCCCCAGCATTTT
d_call: -; j_call: TRBJ2-3; v_call: TRBV12-3/TRBV12-4; clone_size: -; cdr3_aa: CASSHWSTDTQYF; cdr3_nt: TGTGCCAGCAGCCACTGGAGCACAGATACGCAGTATTTT
d_call: TRBD1; j_call: TRBJ1-1; v_call: TRBV10-2; clone_size: few; cdr3_aa: CASSPNRGNTEAFF; cdr3_nt: TGCGCCAGCAGTCCAAACAGGGGGAACACTGAAGCTTTCTTT
d_call: -; j_call: TRBJ1-1; v_call: TRBV25-1; clone_size: -; cdr3_aa: CASSPNTEAFF; cdr3_nt: TGTGCCAGCAGTCCAAACACTGAAGCTTTCTTT
d_call: -; j_call: TRBJ2-5; v_call: TRBV19; clone_size: -; cdr3_aa: CASSITRTEQETQYF; cdr3_nt: TGTGCCAGTAGTATAACGAGGACAGAACAAGAGACCCAGTACTTC
d_call: -; j_call: TRBJ2-7; v_call: TRBV2; clone_size: -; cdr3_aa: CASSARLRVAYEQYF; cdr3_nt: TGTGCCAGCAGTGCAAGGCTGCGAGTCGCCTACGAGCAGTACTTC
d_call: TRBD2; j_call: TRBJ2-1; v_call: TRBV7-3; clone_size: -; cdr3_aa: CASSLTGSGAEQFF; cdr3_nt: TGTGCCAGCAGCTTAACTGGTAGCGGGGCTGAGCAGTTCTTC
d_call: TRBD2; j_call: TRBJ2-3; v_call: TRBV7-3; clone_size: -; cdr3_aa: CASSVSGAAAQYF; cdr3_nt: TGTGCCAGCAGCGTTAGCGGGGCGGCGGCGCAGTATTTT
d_call: -; j_call: TRBJ1-1; v_call: TRBV19; clone_size: -; cdr3_aa: CASRGGELNTEAFF; cdr3_nt: TGTGCCAGTAGAGGGGGGGAATTGAACACTGAAGCTTTCTTT
d_call: TRBD2; j_call: TRBJ2-7; v_call: TRBV18; clone_size: few; cdr3_aa: CASSPGLADEQYF; cdr3_nt: TGTGCCAGCTCACCTGGGCTAGCGGACGAGCAGTACTTC
d_call: TRBD1; j_call: TRBJ1-5; v_call: TRBV4-1; clone_size: once; cdr3_aa: CASSHGTGGHQPQHF; cdr3_nt: TGCGCCAGCAGCCACGGGACAGGGGGGCATCAGCCCCAGCATTTT
d_call: TRBD2; j_call: TRBJ2-1; v_call: TRBV5-4; clone_size: -; cdr3_aa: CASSYQRGSGNEQFF; cdr3_nt: TGTGCCAGCAGCTACCAGCGGGGTTCCGGTAATGAGCAGTTCTTC
d_call: -; j_call: TRBJ2-2; v_call: TRBV11-3; clone_size: -; cdr3_aa: CASGLNTGELFF; cdr3_nt: TGTGCCAGCGGACTAAACACCGGGGAGCTGTTTTTT
d_call: TRBD1; j_call: TRBJ2-5; v_call: TRBV3-1/TRBV3-2; clone_size: once; cdr3_aa: CASSPRDRASGQTQYF; cdr3_nt: TGTGCCAGCAGCCCTCGGGACAGGGCAAGCGGACAGACCCAGTACTTC
d_call: TRBD1; j_call: TRBJ2-1; v_call: TRBV5-1; clone_size: -; cdr3_aa: CASSFGTGGKGEQFF; cdr3_nt: TGCGCCAGCAGCTTCGGGACAGGGGGCAAAGGTGAGCAGTTCTTC
d_call: -; j_call: TRBJ1-5; v_call: TRBV12-3/TRBV12-4; clone_size: -; cdr3_aa: CASSFDRNQPQHF; cdr3_nt: TGTGCCAGCAGCTTCGACAGGAATCAGCCCCAGCATTTT
d_call: -; j_call: TRBJ1-2; v_call: TRBV4-1; clone_size: few; cdr3_aa: CASSLTTGYYGYTF; cdr3_nt: TGCGCCAGCAGCCTAACCACAGGGTACTATGGCTACACCTTC
d_call: -; j_call: TRBJ1-5; v_call: TRBV18; clone_size: few; cdr3_aa: CASSPRIDQPQHF; cdr3_nt: TGTGCCAGCTCACCAAGGATCGATCAGCCCCAGCATTTT
d_call: -; j_call: TRBJ1-5; v_call: TRBV3-1/TRBV3-2; clone_size: -; cdr3_aa: CASSQDRNQPQHF; cdr3_nt: TGTGCCAGCAGCCAAGACAGAAATCAGCCCCAGCATTTT
d_call: -; j_call: TRBJ1-1; v_call: TRBV27; clone_size: medium-sized; cdr3_aa: CASNYAANTEAFF; cdr3_nt: TGTGCCAGCAATTATGCGGCTAACACTGAAGCTTTCTTT
d_call: -; j_call: TRBJ1-3; v_call: TRBV7-2; clone_size: -; cdr3_aa: CASSPRVDNTIYF; cdr3_nt: TGTGCCAGCAGCCCACGGGTGGACAACACCATATATTTT
d_call: TRBD1; j_call: TRBJ2-7; v_call: TRBV19; clone_size: few; cdr3_aa: CASSIFSAWGTAAYEQYF; cdr3_nt: TGTGCCAGTAGTATCTTCTCGGCATGGGGGACAGCCGCCTACGAGCAGTACTTC
d_call: -; j_call: TRBJ2-5; v_call: TRBV7-9; clone_size: -; cdr3_aa: CASNPWGREETQYF; cdr3_nt: TGTGCCAGCAACCCTTGGGGCAGGGAAGAGACCCAGTACTTC
d_call: TRBD2; j_call: TRBJ2-2; v_call: TRBV7-9; clone_size: -; cdr3_aa: CASSRGGVNTGELFF; cdr3_nt: TGTGCCAGCAGCCGCGGGGGGGTCAACACCGGGGAGCTGTTTTTT
d_call: -; j_call: TRBJ2-7; v_call: TRBV14; clone_size: -; cdr3_aa: CASSQADGTYEQYF; cdr3_nt: TGTGCCAGCAGCCAAGCGGACGGCACCTACGAGCAGTACTTC
d_call: -; j_call: TRBJ1-1; v_call: TRBV19; clone_size: -; cdr3_aa: CASSFGGAVNTEAFF; cdr3_nt: TGTGCCAGTAGTTTTGGGGGCGCAGTGAACACTGAAGCTTTCTTT
d_call: -; j_call: TRBJ2-7; v_call: TRBV5-1; clone_size: once; cdr3_aa: CASSLLDTNGEQYF; cdr3_nt: TGCGCCAGCAGCTTACTAGACACCAACGGCGAGCAGTACTTC
d_call: TRBD1; j_call: TRBJ2-3; v_call: TRBV11-2; clone_size: -; cdr3_aa: CASSSYSGQSSTDTQYF; cdr3_nt: TGTGCCAGCAGCTCATACTCGGGACAGAGTAGCACAGATACGCAGTATTTT
d_call: TRBD2; j_call: TRBJ2-3; v_call: TRBV5-6; clone_size: -; cdr3_aa: CASSSTGLAGTLDTQYF; cdr3_nt: TGTGCCAGCAGCTCGACCGGACTAGCGGGGACCCTAGATACGCAGTATTTT
d_call: TRBD1; j_call: TRBJ1-1; v_call: TRBV12-3/TRBV12-4; clone_size: -; cdr3_aa: CASSSRPGQEAFF; cdr3_nt: TGTGCCAGCAGCAGCCGTCCGGGACAGGAAGCTTTCTTT
d_call: -; j_call: TRBJ1-2; v_call: TRBV28; clone_size: -; cdr3_aa: CASSPQGYGYTF; cdr3_nt: TGTGCCAGCAGCCCACAGGGCTATGGCTACACCTTC
d_call: -; j_call: TRBJ1-6; v_call: TRBV2; clone_size: -; cdr3_aa: CASLEGPRRGRSYNSPLHF; cdr3_nt: TGTGCCAGCCTCGAAGGTCCTCGGAGGGGACGGTCCTATAATTCACCCCTCCACTTT
d_call: TRBD1; j_call: TRBJ1-2; v_call: TRBV4-2; clone_size: -; cdr3_aa: CASSQAPTGGVGDWYGYTF; cdr3_nt: TGTGCCAGCAGCCAGGCCCCTACAGGGGGCGTAGGAGATTGGTATGGCTACACCTTC
d_call: -; j_call: TRBJ2-7; v_call: TRBV5-1; clone_size: -; cdr3_aa: CASSAGLDTNYEQYF; cdr3_nt: TGCGCCAGCAGCGCCGGACTGGATACTAACTACGAGCAGTACTTC
d_call: TRBD2; j_call: TRBJ2-5; v_call: TRBV2; clone_size: medium-sized; cdr3_aa: CASSEALAGGLTQYF; cdr3_nt: TGTGCCAGCAGTGAGGCACTAGCGGGAGGATTGACCCAGTACTTC
d_call: TRBD1; j_call: TRBJ2-7; v_call: TRBV6-6; clone_size: -; cdr3_aa: CASGPSPGTVSGEQYF; cdr3_nt: TGTGCCAGCGGCCCTAGCCCCGGGACAGTTTCGGGCGAGCAGTACTTC